This T cell receptor (beta chain) was observed in a study of shared T cell receptors in the human thymus. The repertoire was sequenced with immunoSEQ multiplex PCR; TCRdb's copy has only in-frame clones and lacks some. The top ten clones hold 0.008% to 0.011% of a sample with 500,000 to 750,000 clones, more than 75% of them seen once. The V and J ends lost 3 bases and 5 bases, in that order; junction bases with no gene match: 11. The germline V gene has CDR1 SGDLS and CDR2 YYNGEE. The CDR3 contains 18 residues. These data were also reused for a study on human thymus T cells. That work adds: Resections obtained during corrective heart surgery supplied the thymus tissue.

The TCR comes from a boy less than two years old with a congenital heart defect. The chain is built from TRBV9 and TRBJ2-5; 15 bases agree with TRBD2. The specimen sequenced was thymocytes. The CDR3 sequence is CASSAGGLAGGLDETQYF. As DNA, the CDR3 is TGTGCCAGCAGCGCCGGGGGACTAGCGGGAGGTCTGGACGAGACCCAGTACTTC.